Following are 5 T cell receptor beta chains from one sample sequenced in a study of CD8 T cells in ankylosing spondylitis. Study results and caveats: Ankylosing spondylitis blood appeared to be characterized by a TCR beta motif of 7 to 9 highly homologous variants.

For these receptors, no antigen is known. TCRdb independently ran MiXCR on the 5' RACE reads; one entry per CDR3 protein. The data contain about 840,000 distinct CDR3 sequences, about 12% of them singletons. Sequencing was carried out using blood, either unsorted or a sorted T cell fraction (not recorded which). The receptors were sampled from a male donor with ankylosing spondylitis.

This chain links TRBV6-5 with TRBJ2-2, with D possibly matching TRBD1 (6 bases). Germline values: CDR1 MNHEY, CDR2 SVGAGI. This CDR3 spans 15 amino acids. The V end was cut by 2 bases, the J end by 1 base, with 8 bases between. This CDR3 is CASSYLGQNTGELFF. The CDR3 DNA follows: TGTGCCAGCAGTTACCTGGGACAGAACACCGGGGAGCTGTTTTTT.

The chain has TRBV20-1 and TRBJ2-1; TRBD2 matches at 7 bases. The CDR3 sequence is 14 residues long. Unmatched junction bases numbered 9, after V lost 3 bases and J lost 7 bases. Germline assignment: CDR1 DFQATT and CDR2 SNEGSKA (reference sequence). CDR3 protein: CSASSSGFPNEQFF. The DNA of the CDR3 is TGCAGTGCTAGCTCTAGCGGTTTTCCAAATGAGCAGTTCTTC.

This clonotype showed up many times. This sequence joins TRBV29-1 and TRBJ1-1; D not resolved. Germline V gene data show CDR1 as SQVTM and CDR2 as ANQGSEA. The CDR3 extends over 13 amino acids. For the CDR3, the DNA is TGCAGTGCCTCCCCACAGTGGGGATCTGAAGCTTTCTTT. It codes for CSASPQWGSEAFF.

The genes are TRBV7-8 and TRBJ1-2; D is uncertain. Germline-derived CDR1 and CDR2 are SGHVS and FQNEAQ. This CDR3 comprises 14 residues. V dropped 5 bases and J dropped 1 base, with 11 bases sitting between them. In nucleotides, the CDR3 is TGTGCCAGCAGCACGAGGGATTATAACTATGGCTACACCTTC. It codes for CASSTRDYNYGYTF.

The V and J genes are TRBV11-3 and TRBJ2-2; D is possibly TRBD1 (6 bases). CDR1 is SGHNT, CDR2 YENEEA, per germline. The germline V and J ends were trimmed by 5 bases and 1 base, with 17 bases remaining between them. The CDR3 covers 17 residues. The CDR3 loop is CASSAPTGRGNTGELFF. CDR3 DNA: TGTGCCAGCAGCGCCCCCACGGGCAGGGGGAACACCGGGGAGCTGTTTTTT.